What follows are 16 T cell receptor beta chains derived from one specimen sequenced in a study of blood T cell repertoires in COVID-19. Assay: immunoSEQ multiplex PCR; the TCRdb copy retains only in-frame clones and omits some. The sample consists of 110,000 to 150,000 clones, around 85% of them appearing once. Sequencing was performed on PBMCs or T cells enriched from blood (not recorded which). These receptors were collected from a woman in her thirties or forties who had recovered from COVID-19.

This clone occurred a few times. The rearrangement links TRBV2 to TRBJ2-5; a weak D match, TRBD2 (6 bases). The V end was cut by 4 bases, the J end by 5 bases, with 17 bases between. The CDR3 totals 15 residues. Germline V gene data show CDR1 as SNHLY and CDR2 as FYNNEI. In DNA form, the CDR3 reads TGTGCCAGCAGTGCGGGCCTGGGGAGGCCGGAGACCCAGTACTTC. It yields the protein CASSAGLGRPETQYF.

The chain uses TRBV2 and TRBJ1-2; D possibly corresponds to TRBD1 (5 bases). V dropped 5 bases and J dropped 2 bases, with 9 bases sitting between them. The germline gives CDR1 SNHLY, CDR2 FYNNEI. The CDR3 consists of 13 residues. CDR3 sequence (DNA): TGTGCCAGCAGTTCGGACATCAACTATGGCTACACCTTC. Amino acids: CASSSDINYGYTF.

The V gene is TRBV21-1, the J gene TRBJ2-7; TRBD1, the D gene given by the table, was not confirmed from the DNA. TRBV21-1 is a listed pseudogene. The CDR3 contains 16 residues. The CDR3 here is CASSKDTGTGQYEQYF. The CDR3 DNA reads as TGTGCCAGCAGCAAAGACACCGGGACAGGGCAATACGAGCAGTACTTC.

The chain combines TRBV7-8 with TRBJ2-1; no clear D gene. Germline V CDR1 and CDR2: SGHVS, FQNEAQ. This CDR3 contains 12 residues. The germline V and J ends were trimmed by 2 bases and 8 bases, with 7 bases remaining between them. The CDR3 loop reads CASSLSEYEQFF. The DNA for the CDR3 is TGTGCCAGCAGCTTATCTGAGTATGAGCAGTTCTTC.

The rearrangement joins TRBV6-1 to TRBJ2-7; 9 bases align to TRBD1. Germline CDR1 reads MNHNS; CDR2 reads SASEGT. V lost 2 bases, J lost 4 bases, and 6 bases stayed unmatched. There are 15 residues in the CDR3. For the CDR3, the DNA is TGTGCCAGCAGTGAAAGCGGACAGGGGACATACGAGCAGTACTTC. Protein product: CASSESGQGTYEQYF.

The genes are TRBV13 and TRBJ2-4; TRBD1 agrees at 7 bases. Germline values: CDR1 PRHDT, CDR2 FYEKMQ (reference sequence). CDR3 size: 16 residues. V was clipped by 5 bases and J by 0 bases; unmatched bases: 7. This CDR3 reads CASSPPGQIAKNIQYF. The DNA of the CDR3 is TGTGCCAGCAGCCCCCCGGGACAGATAGCCAAAAACATTCAGTACTTC.

This chain uses TRBV28 with TRBJ2-3; tentatively, D is TRBD1 (7 bases). The CDR3 loop spans 15 amino acids. Germline V gives CDR1 MDHEN, CDR2 SYDVKM. V lost 5 bases, J lost 1 base, and 13 bases lay in between. This CDR3 reads CASSPGGIGTDTQYF. CDR3 DNA: TGTGCCAGCAGTCCAGGGGGGATCGGCACAGATACGCAGTATTTT.

This sequence joins TRBV5-1 and TRBJ2-5; 7 bases match TRBD1. Germline values: CDR1 SGHRS, CDR2 YFSETQ. Trimming removed 4 bases from V and 3 bases from J; junction bases left unmatched: 9. This CDR3 is built from 15 residues. The CDR3 DNA is TGCGCCAGCAGCATAACCGGGACAGAAGAAGAGACCCAGTACTTC. It specifies CASSITGTEEETQYF.

The chain joins TRBV3-1 (or the pseudogene TRBV3-2) to TRBJ1-4; unclear D gene. Germline loops: CDR1 LGHDT, CDR2 YNNKEL (reference sequence). The CDR3 is 12 residues long. Deletions cut 5 bases from V and 10 bases from J, with 11 bases between. The CDR3 DNA follows: TGTGCCAGCAGCTCCAGGCAAGGAAAACTGTTTTTT. This sequence encodes CASSSRQGKLFF.

The V gene is TRBV13, the J gene TRBJ2-2; a possible D gene is TRBD1 (6 bases). This CDR3 spans 14 amino acids. The germline V gene has CDR1 PRHDT and CDR2 FYEKMQ (reference sequence). Trimming pared 3 bases from V and 5 bases from J, leaving 10 bases between. The CDR3 DNA reads TGTGCCAGCAGCTTTAGCACAGGGACCGGGGAGCTGTTTTTT. Residues: CASSFSTGTGELFF.

The V and J genes are TRBV7-8 and TRBJ1-1; 9 nucleotides align to TRBD1. Germline V CDR1 and CDR2: SGHVS, FQNEAQ. The J segment lost 4 bases and the V segment lost 5 bases, leaving 8 bases of the junction unmatched. There are 15 residues in the CDR3. This CDR3 is CASSRTGTGFTEAFF. CDR3 coding DNA: TGTGCCAGCAGCCGGACCGGGACAGGGTTCACTGAAGCTTTCTTT.

This chain connects TRBV6-2 or TRBV6-3 to TRBJ2-5; D is undetermined. Deletions cut 2 bases from V and 4 bases from J, with 11 bases between. There are 14 residues in the CDR3. Germline CDR1 and CDR2: MNHEY and SVGEGT. The CDR3 loop is CASSYQALGETQYF. The CDR3 coding sequence is TGTGCCAGCAGTTACCAGGCCCTGGGAGAGACCCAGTACTTC.

This clone has just one count. The chain links TRBV7-9 to TRBJ2-7; no reliable D call. Germline CDR1 reads SEHNR; CDR2 reads FQNEAQ (reference sequence). This CDR3 contains 12 residues. With 5 bases removed from V and 0 bases from J, the gap between germline ends came to 5 bases. CDR3 bases: TGTGCCAGCAGCCGTAGCTCCTACGAGCAGTACTTC. Protein: CASSRSSYEQYF.

V is TRBV30 and J is TRBJ2-2, with D hard to call. The CDR3 sequence is 14 residues long. The germline V and J ends were trimmed by 0 bases and 6 bases, with 11 bases remaining between them. Germline-derived CDR1 and CDR2 are GTSNPN and SVGIG (reference sequence). CDR3 coding DNA: TGTGCCTGGAGTGTAGGCCTAGGCCCCGGGGAGCTGTTTTTT. Its translation: CAWSVGLGPGELFF.

Comments on this clone: This may come from a read error, since a much larger clone is one base off. This chain joins TRBV5-1 and TRBJ1-1; the match to TRBD1 covers 9 bases. The germline CDR1 and CDR2 sequences are SGHRS and YFSETQ. CDR3 length equals 14 residues. V gave up 0 bases and J gave up 4 bases; unmatched junction bases: 1. The CDR3 DNA reads TGCGCCAGCAGCTTGGGACAGGGGGGCACTGAAGCTTTCTTT. Translated, it gives CASSLGQGGTEAFF. The full variable domain, its missing parts supplied by reference TRBV5-1 and TRBJ1-1, is KAGVTQTPRYLIKTRGQQVTLSCSPISGHRSVSWYQQTPGQGLQFLFEYFSETQRNKGNFPGRFSGRQFSNSRSEMNVSTLELGDSALYLCASSLGQGGTEAFFGQGTRLTVV.

The chain is built from TRBV29-1 and TRBJ1-1; 7 bases agree with TRBD1. Trimming at V came to 5 bases and at J to 0 bases, leaving 12 bases not matched to a gene. This CDR3 has 16 amino acids. CDR1 SQVTM and CDR2 ANQGSEA come from the germline V gene. The CDR3 reads CSVFDRARGMNTEAFF. In DNA, the CDR3 is TGCAGCGTTTTCGACAGGGCGCGAGGAATGAACACTGAAGCTTTCTTT.